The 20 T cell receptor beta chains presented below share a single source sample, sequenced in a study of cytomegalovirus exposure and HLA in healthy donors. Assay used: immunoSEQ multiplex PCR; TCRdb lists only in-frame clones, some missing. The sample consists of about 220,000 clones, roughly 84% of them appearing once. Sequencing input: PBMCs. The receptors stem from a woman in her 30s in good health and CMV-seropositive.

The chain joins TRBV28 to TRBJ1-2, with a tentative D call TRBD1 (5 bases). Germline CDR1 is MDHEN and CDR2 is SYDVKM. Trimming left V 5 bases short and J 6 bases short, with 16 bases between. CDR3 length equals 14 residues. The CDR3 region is CASSLPGTEDGYTF. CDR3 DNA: TGTGCCAGCAGTCTCCCCGGGACGGAAGATGGCTACACCTTC.

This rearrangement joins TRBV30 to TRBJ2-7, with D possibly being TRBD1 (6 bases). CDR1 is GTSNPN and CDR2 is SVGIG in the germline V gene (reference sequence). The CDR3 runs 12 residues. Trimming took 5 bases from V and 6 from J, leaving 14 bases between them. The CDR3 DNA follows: TGTGCCTGGGAAAAACAGGGCCTCGAGCAGTACTTC. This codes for CAWEKQGLEQYF. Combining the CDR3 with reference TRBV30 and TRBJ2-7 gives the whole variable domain SQTIHQWPATLVQPVGSPLSLECTVEGTSNPNLYWYRQAAGRGLQLLFYSVGIGQISSEVPQNLSASRPQDRQFILSSKKLLLSDSGFYLCAWEKQGLEQYFGPGTRLTVT.

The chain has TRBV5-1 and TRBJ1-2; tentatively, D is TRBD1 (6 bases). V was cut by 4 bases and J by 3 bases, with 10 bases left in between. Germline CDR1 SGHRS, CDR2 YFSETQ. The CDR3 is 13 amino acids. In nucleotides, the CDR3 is TGCGCCAGCAGCCGAAGACAGGACTATGGCTACACCTTC. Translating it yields CASSRRQDYGYTF.

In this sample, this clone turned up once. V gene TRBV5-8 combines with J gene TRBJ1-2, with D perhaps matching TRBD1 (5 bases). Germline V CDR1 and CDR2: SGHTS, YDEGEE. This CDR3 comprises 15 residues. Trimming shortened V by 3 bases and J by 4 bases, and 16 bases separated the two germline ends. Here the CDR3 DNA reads TGTGCCAGCAGCTCCGGGGCCATCGGGCCCTATGGCTACACCTTC. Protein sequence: CASSSGAIGPYGYTF.

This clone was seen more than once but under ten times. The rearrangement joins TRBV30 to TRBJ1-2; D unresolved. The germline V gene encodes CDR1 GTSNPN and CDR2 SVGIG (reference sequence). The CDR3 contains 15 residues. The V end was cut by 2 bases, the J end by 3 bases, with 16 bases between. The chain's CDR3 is CAWSPALISDYGYTF. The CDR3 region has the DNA TGTGCCTGGAGTCCGGCCCTCATTTCGGACTATGGCTACACCTTC.

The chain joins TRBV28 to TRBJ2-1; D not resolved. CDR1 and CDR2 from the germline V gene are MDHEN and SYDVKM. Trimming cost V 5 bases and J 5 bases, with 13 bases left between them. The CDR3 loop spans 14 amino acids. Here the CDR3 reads CASSPIPPNNEQFF. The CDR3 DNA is TGTGCCAGCAGTCCCATACCCCCAAACAATGAGCAGTTCTTC.

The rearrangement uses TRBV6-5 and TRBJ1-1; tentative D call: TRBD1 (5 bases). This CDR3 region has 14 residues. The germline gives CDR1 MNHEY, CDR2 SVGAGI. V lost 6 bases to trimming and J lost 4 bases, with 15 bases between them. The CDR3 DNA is TGTGCCAGCAGAGTCCGGGGGTCTGTCACTGAAGCTTTCTTT. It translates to CASRVRGSVTEAFF.

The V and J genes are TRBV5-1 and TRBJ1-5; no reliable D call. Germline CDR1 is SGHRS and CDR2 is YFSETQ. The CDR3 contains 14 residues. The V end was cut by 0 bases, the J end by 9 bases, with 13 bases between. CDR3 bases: TGCGCCAGCAGCTTGGGCCAGATAGGAGGGCCCCAGCATTTT. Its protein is CASSLGQIGGPQHF.

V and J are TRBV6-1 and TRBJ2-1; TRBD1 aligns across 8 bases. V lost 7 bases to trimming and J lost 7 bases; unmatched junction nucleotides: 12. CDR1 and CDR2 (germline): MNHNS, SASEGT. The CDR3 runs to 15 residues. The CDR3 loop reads CASTTGAGGQNEQFF. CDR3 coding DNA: TGTGCCAGCACCACGGGGGCAGGGGGCCAGAATGAGCAGTTCTTC.

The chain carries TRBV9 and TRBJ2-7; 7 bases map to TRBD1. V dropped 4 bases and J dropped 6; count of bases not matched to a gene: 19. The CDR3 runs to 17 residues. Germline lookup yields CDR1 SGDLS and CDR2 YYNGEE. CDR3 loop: CASSFSKLTGIFCEQYF. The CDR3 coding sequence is TGTGCCAGCAGCTTCTCCAAACTGACAGGGATTTTTTGCGAGCAGTACTTC.

The CDR3, as DNA: TGTGCCATCAGCACCGGGACAGTAACCTACGAGCAGTACTTC. It encodes CAISTGTVTYEQYF. The chain has TRBV10-3 and TRBJ2-7; 7 bases line up with TRBD1. The CDR3 totals 14 residues. Losses at the gene ends were 6 bases for V and 2 bases for J; bases not matched to a gene: 7. Per germline, CDR1 ENHRY and CDR2 SYGVKD.

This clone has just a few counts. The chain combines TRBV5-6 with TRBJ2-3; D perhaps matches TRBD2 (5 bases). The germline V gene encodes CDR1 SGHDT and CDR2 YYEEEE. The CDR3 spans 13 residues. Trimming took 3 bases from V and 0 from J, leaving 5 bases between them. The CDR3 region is CASSWTSTDTQYF. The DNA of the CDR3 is TGTGCCAGCAGCTGGACTAGCACAGATACGCAGTATTTT.

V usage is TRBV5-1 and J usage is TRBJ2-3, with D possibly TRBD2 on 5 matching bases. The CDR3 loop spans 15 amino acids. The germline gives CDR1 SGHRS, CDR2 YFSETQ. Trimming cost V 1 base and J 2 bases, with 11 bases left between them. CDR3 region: CASSLRGRNTDTQYF. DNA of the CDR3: TGCGCCAGCAGCTTGCGAGGGAGAAACACAGATACGCAGTATTTT.

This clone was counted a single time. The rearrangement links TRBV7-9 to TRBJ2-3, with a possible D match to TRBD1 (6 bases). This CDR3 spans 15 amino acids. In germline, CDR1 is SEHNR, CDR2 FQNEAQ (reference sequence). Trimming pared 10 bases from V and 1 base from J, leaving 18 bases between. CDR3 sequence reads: CATIIGDTGTDTQYF. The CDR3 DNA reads TGTGCCACCATCATCGGGGACACCGGCACAGATACGCAGTATTTT.

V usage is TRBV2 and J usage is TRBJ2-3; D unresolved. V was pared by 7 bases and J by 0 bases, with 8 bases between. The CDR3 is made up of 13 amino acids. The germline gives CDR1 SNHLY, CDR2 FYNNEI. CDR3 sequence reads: CASIRYSTDTQYF. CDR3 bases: TGTGCCAGCATTAGGTATAGCACAGATACGCAGTATTTT.

CDR3 in DNA: TGTGCCAGCAGGGGAAGACAGGGCCCTTACGAGCAGTACTTC. It is translated as CASRGRQGPYEQYF. The chain employs TRBV6-5 and TRBJ2-7; 7 nucleotides agree with TRBD1. CDR1 and CDR2 (germline): MNHEY, SVGAGI. V was pared by 6 bases and J by 4 bases, with 9 bases of the junction left unmatched. This CDR3 contains 14 residues.

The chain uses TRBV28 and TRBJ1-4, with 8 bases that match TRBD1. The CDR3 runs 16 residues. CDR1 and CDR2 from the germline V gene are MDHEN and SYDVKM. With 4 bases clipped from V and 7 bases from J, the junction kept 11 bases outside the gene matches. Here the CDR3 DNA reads TGTGCCAGCAGTTCCCCCGGACAGGGTGGTTTTGAAAAACTGTTTTTT. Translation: CASSSPGQGGFEKLFF.

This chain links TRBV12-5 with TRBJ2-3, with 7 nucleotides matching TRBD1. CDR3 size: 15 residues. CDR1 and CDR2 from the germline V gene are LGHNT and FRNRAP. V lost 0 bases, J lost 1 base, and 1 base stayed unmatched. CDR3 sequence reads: CASGLVGTGTDTQYF. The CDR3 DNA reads TGTGCTAGTGGTTTGGTAGGGACAGGCACAGATACGCAGTATTTT.

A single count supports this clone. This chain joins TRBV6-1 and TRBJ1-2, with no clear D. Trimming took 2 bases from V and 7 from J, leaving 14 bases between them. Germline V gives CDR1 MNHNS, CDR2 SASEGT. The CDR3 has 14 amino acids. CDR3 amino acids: CASSELRGYGGYTF. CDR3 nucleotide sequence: TGTGCCAGCAGTGAACTACGAGGGTATGGTGGCTACACCTTC.

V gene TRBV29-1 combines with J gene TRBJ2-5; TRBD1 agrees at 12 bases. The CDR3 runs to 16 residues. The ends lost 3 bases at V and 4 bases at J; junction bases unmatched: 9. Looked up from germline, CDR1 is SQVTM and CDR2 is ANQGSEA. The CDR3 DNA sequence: TGCAGCGTTGATGGGACAGGGGGCGAGGGAGGAGAGACCCAGTACTTC. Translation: CSVDGTGGEGGETQYF.